Below, 20 T cell receptor beta chains from the same sample are listed, as sequenced in a study of preoperative IRX-2 immunotherapy in early breast cancer. Generated by immunoSEQ multiplex PCR, the TCRdb table keeps only in-frame clones and is missing some. The profile shows about 38,000 clones, about four fifths of them singletons. Treatment given: preoperative locoregional IRX-2 cytokine immunotherapy. The sample was lymph node tissue, taken after IRX-2 immunotherapy. All receptors come from a human donor with breast cancer.

The chain recombines TRBV6-8 with TRBJ2-5; D call uncertain. This CDR3 comprises 12 residues. Trimming removed 2 bases at V and 7 bases at J, with 8 bases between. The germline V gene has CDR1 MNHGY and CDR2 SAAAGT. The CDR3 bases are TGTGCCAGCAGTTACAGCGATCGGACCCAGTACTTC. It yields the protein CASSYSDRTQYF.

V is TRBV11-3 and J is TRBJ1-1; D is undetermined. The germline gives CDR1 SGHNT, CDR2 YENEEA. V lost 5 bases to trimming and J lost 1 base, with 11 bases between them. This CDR3 comprises 14 residues. The CDR3 DNA is TGTGCCAGCAGCCGTCTCAGGCCGAACACTGAAGCTTTCTTT. It codes for CASSRLRPNTEAFF. Combining the CDR3 with reference TRBV11-3 and TRBJ1-1 gives the whole variable domain EAGVVQSPRYKIIEKKQPVAFWCNPISGHNTLYWYLQNLGQGPELLIRYENEEAVDDSQLPKDRFSAERLKGVDSTLKIQPAELGDSAVYLCASSRLRPNTEAFFGQGTRLTVV.

The V and J genes are TRBV9 and TRBJ2-2; TRBD1 matches at 7 bases. The CDR3 length is 15 residues. J gave up 4 bases and V 4 bases, and 7 bases lay outside the gene matches. From germline, CDR1 is SGDLS and CDR2 YYNGEE. CDR3 region: CASSPGTVGTGELFF. CDR3 in DNA: TGTGCCAGCAGCCCTGGGACAGTTGGCACCGGGGAGCTGTTTTTT.

The chain combines TRBV7-6 with TRBJ1-3, with 7 bases aligning to TRBD1. The V and J ends lost 1 base and 0 bases, in that order; junction bases with no gene match: 3. Germline CDR1 reads SGHVS; CDR2 reads FNYEAQ. The CDR3 covers 16 residues. This CDR3 reads CASSLGGTASGNTIYF. As DNA, the CDR3 is TGTGCCAGCAGCTTAGGGGGGACAGCCTCTGGAAACACCATATATTTT.

This clone was counted only a few times. V gene TRBV7-1 combines with J gene TRBJ1-4; D gene uncertain. TRBV7-1 is an ORF, with its function uncertain. The CDR3 has 13 residues. V was cut by 4 bases and J by 0 bases, with 3 bases left in between. The CDR3 nucleotides read TGTGCCAGCAGCTTAGCAACTAATGAAAAACTGTTTTTT. It yields the protein CASSLATNEKLFF.

V gene TRBV1 combines with J gene TRBJ1-5; TRBD1, as called in the table, went unchecked against the DNA. TRBV1 counts as a pseudogene. The CDR3 has 13 amino acids. The CDR3 bases are TGCGCCAGCAGCCAAGGGCGACAGGGAATCCAGCATTTT. It encodes CASSQGRQGIQHF.

The rearrangement uses TRBV12-2 and TRBJ2-7. TRBV12-2 is shown as a pseudogene. The CDR3 spans 17 residues. As DNA, the CDR3 is TGTGCTAGCAACCGCCTCATCCGGGACCGCAGCTCCTACGAGCAGTACTTC. Protein sequence: CASNRLIRDRSSYEQYF.

In its sample, this clone was seen once. The CDR3 loop is CASSLPNQPQHF. CDR3 bases: TGTGCCAGCAGTCTTCCCAATCAGCCCCAGCATTTT. This chain uses TRBV28 with TRBJ1-5; D ambiguous. Germline CDR1 is MDHEN and CDR2 is SYDVKM. This CDR3 is built from 12 residues. V was trimmed by 5 bases and J by 3 bases, leaving 5 bases between them.

The J gene is TRBJ1-5, the V gene TRBV11-3; D is possibly TRBD1 (5 bases). The CDR3 sequence is 15 residues long. V was shortened by 5 bases and J by 4 bases, with 15 bases between the two germline ends. Germline V gene data show CDR1 as SGHNT and CDR2 as YENEEA. The CDR3 here is CASSPTGGGNQPQHF. CDR3 DNA sequence: TGTGCCAGCAGCCCCACAGGAGGCGGAAATCAGCCCCAGCATTTT.

This clone was detected a few times. The rearrangement uses TRBV11-3 and TRBJ1-6, with D possibly matching TRBD1 (5 bases). Trimming pared 5 bases from V and 9 bases from J, leaving 23 bases between. The CDR3 runs 17 residues. Germline V gene lookup returns CDR1 SGHNT and CDR2 YENEEA. Written as DNA, the CDR3 is TGTGCCAGCAGCCAGGTTCGGGCCCGGGGGTCAGCTTCACCCCTCCACTTT. Translation gives CASSQVRARGSASPLHF. Full variable domain (missing parts from reference TRBV11-3 and TRBJ1-6): EAGVVQSPRYKIIEKKQPVAFWCNPISGHNTLYWYLQNLGQGPELLIRYENEEAVDDSQLPKDRFSAERLKGVDSTLKIQPAELGDSAVYLCASSQVRARGSASPLHFGNGTRLTVT.

The chain uses TRBV19 and TRBJ1-2, with D maybe TRBD1 (5 bases). This CDR3 contains 15 residues. Trimming removed 3 bases at V and 1 base at J, with 12 bases between. Germline CDR1 LNHDA, CDR2 SQIVND (reference sequence). For the CDR3, the DNA is TGTGCCAGTAGTATGGGCCAGGGATATAACTATGGCTACACCTTC. Translated: CASSMGQGYNYGYTF.

The CDR3 DNA is TGTGCCAGCAGTTTTCCAGGACTAGCGGGGAGGACCGGGGAGCTGTTTTTT. Its translation is CASSFPGLAGRTGELFF. The J gene is TRBJ2-2, the V gene TRBV28, with 12 bases aligning to TRBD2. The CDR3 contains 17 residues. J gave up 5 bases and V 3 bases, and 7 bases lay outside the gene matches. CDR1 and CDR2 from the germline V gene are MDHEN and SYDVKM.

The rearrangement uses TRBV11-3 and TRBJ2-7; TRBD1 matches at 12 bases. Germline lookup yields CDR1 SGHNT and CDR2 YENEEA. The CDR3 sequence is 14 residues long. Germline trimming cut 3 bases from V and 7 bases from J; bases unmatched to any gene: 4. CDR3 loop: CASSLGQGAREQYF. The CDR3 DNA is TGTGCCAGCAGCTTGGGACAGGGGGCTCGGGAGCAGTACTTC.

The chain employs TRBV10-1 and TRBJ1-2; perhaps TRBD1 as D (5 bases). The V end lost 3 bases, the J end lost 6 bases, and 8 bases lay between the germline ends. Germline values: CDR1 WNHNN, CDR2 SYGVQD (reference sequence). This CDR3 contains 12 residues. The DNA of the CDR3 is TGCGCCAGCAGTGAAGGGGTAAATGGCTACACCTTC. Its translation: CASSEGVNGYTF.

The chain joins TRBV19 to TRBJ2-2, with D perhaps matching TRBD1 or TRBD2 (5 bases each). This CDR3 is built from 16 residues. CDR1 is LNHDA and CDR2 is SQIVND in the germline V gene (reference sequence). V lost 10 bases and J 6 bases, leaving 24 bases between the germline ends. The CDR3 nucleotides read TGTGCCACCCACTCCCCTGGGACCCGGTCGGCCGGGGAGCTGTTTTTT. Its protein product is CATHSPGTRSAGELFF.

V gene TRBV19 combines with J gene TRBJ1-2; TRBD1 might be the D (5 bases). This CDR3 comprises 13 residues. Trimming removed 3 bases from V and 8 bases from J, with 13 bases in between. CDR1 and CDR2 (germline): LNHDA, SQIVND (reference sequence). The CDR3 protein is CASSILRARGYTF. CDR3 sequence (DNA): TGTGCCAGTAGTATTCTCAGGGCGAGAGGCTACACCTTC.

The genes are TRBV11-3 and TRBJ2-7; either TRBD1 or TRBD2 may supply D (6 bases each). Trimming stripped 6 bases from V and 2 bases from J, with 17 bases between. The germline V gene has CDR1 SGHNT and CDR2 YENEEA. The CDR3 covers 15 residues. The CDR3: CASRPREGGPYEQYF. CDR3 in DNA: TGTGCCAGCAGACCCAGAGAGGGGGGACCCTACGAGCAGTACTTC. The whole variable domain, filled in from reference TRBV11-3 and TRBJ2-7, reads EAGVVQSPRYKIIEKKQPVAFWCNPISGHNTLYWYLQNLGQGPELLIRYENEEAVDDSQLPKDRFSAERLKGVDSTLKIQPAELGDSAVYLCASRPREGGPYEQYFGPGTRLTVT.

This chain joins TRBV19 and TRBJ2-7, with 7 bases matching TRBD2. The CDR3 is 17 amino acids. Germline CDR1 reads LNHDA; CDR2 reads SQIVND (reference sequence). The V and J ends lost 1 base and 1 base, in that order; junction bases with no gene match: 10. The CDR3 sequence is CASSIAPGTKLSYEQYF. In DNA form, the CDR3 reads TGTGCCAGTAGTATAGCCCCCGGGACTAAACTTTCCTACGAGCAGTACTTC.

The V gene is TRBV28, the J gene TRBJ1-1, with 8 bases fitting TRBD1. CDR3 length: 14 amino acids. The germline V gene encodes CDR1 MDHEN and CDR2 SYDVKM. The J segment lost 4 bases and the V segment lost 6 bases, leaving 7 bases of the junction unmatched. CDR3 protein: CASSRYRGGTEAFF. CDR3 DNA sequence: TGTGCCAGCAGCCGATACAGGGGGGGCACTGAAGCTTTCTTT.

The chain links TRBV6-8 to TRBJ2-7; D gene unclear. There are 13 residues in the CDR3. V was trimmed by 2 bases and J by 2 bases, leaving 7 bases between them. Germline CDR1 is MNHGY and CDR2 is SAAAGT. In nucleotides, the CDR3 is TGTGCCAGCAGTTACGCGGCTACCTACGAGCAGTACTTC. Its protein is CASSYAATYEQYF.